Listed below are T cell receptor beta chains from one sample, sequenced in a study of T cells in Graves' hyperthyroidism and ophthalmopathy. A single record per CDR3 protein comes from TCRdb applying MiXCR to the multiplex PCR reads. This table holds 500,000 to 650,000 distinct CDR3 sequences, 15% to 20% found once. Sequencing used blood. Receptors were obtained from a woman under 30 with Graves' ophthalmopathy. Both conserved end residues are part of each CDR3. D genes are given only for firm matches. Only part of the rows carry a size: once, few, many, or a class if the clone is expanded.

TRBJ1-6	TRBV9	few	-	CASSGRWRQNLYNSPLHF	TGTGCCAGCAGCGGCCGCTGGAGACAGAACCTCTATAATTCACCCCTCCACTTT
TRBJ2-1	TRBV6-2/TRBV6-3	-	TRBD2	CASSYSDRGGYNEQFF	TGTGCCAGCAGTTACTCTGACCGGGGGGGATACAATGAGCAGTTCTTC
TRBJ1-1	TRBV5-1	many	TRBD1	CASSLGGGGLTEAFF	TGCGCCAGCAGCTTGGGAGGGGGCGGCCTCACTGAAGCTTTCTTT
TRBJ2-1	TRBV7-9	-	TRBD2	CASTRGGGAFNEQFF	TGTGCCAGCACCCGCGGCGGGGGGGCCTTTAATGAGCAGTTCTTC
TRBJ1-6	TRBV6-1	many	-	CASRDSINGGSPLHF	TGTGCCAGCAGGGACAGTATCAACGGAGGTTCACCCCTCCACTTT
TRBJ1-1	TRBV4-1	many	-	CASSQEPRGNTEAFF	TGTGCCAGCAGCCAAGAACCAAGGGGAAACACTGAAGCTTTCTTT
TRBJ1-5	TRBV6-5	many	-	CASSYSGGGLTSNQPQHF	TGTGCCAGCAGTTACTCGGGGGGGGGTTTGACTAGCAATCAGCCCCAGCATTTT
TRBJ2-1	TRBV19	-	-	CASRKQEFLYNEQFF	TGTGCCAGCAGGAAACAGGAATTCCTCTACAATGAGCAGTTCTTC
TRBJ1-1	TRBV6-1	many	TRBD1	CASSDLKGAYTEAFF	TGTGCCAGCAGTGACCTCAAGGGGGCCTACACTGAAGCTTTCTTT
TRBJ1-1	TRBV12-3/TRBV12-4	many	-	CASSPRDGPNTEAFF	TGTGCCAGCAGTCCTCGGGACGGACCGAACACTGAAGCTTTCTTT
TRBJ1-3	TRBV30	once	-	CARSKIRSGGNTIYF	TGTGCCCGGAGTAAGATACGGAGTGGAGGAAACACCATATATTTT
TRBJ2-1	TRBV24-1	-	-	CATSERGSGASYNEQFF	TGTGCCACCAGTGAAAGGGGTAGCGGAGCCTCCTACAATGAGCAGTTCTTC
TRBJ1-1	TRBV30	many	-	CAWRGQLNTEAFF	TGTGCCTGGAGAGGACAGCTGAACACTGAAGCTTTCTTT
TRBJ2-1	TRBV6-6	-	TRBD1	CASSYSTAGGYEQFF	TGTGCCAGCAGTTACTCAACCGCAGGGGGCTACGAGCAGTTCTTC
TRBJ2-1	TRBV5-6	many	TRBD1	CASSNDGTAYNEQFF	TGTGCCAGCAGCAATGACGGGACAGCATACAATGAGCAGTTCTTC
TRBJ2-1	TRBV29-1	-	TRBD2	CSAILAGGRNEQFF	TGCAGCGCCATACTAGCGGGGGGTCGCAATGAGCAGTTCTTC
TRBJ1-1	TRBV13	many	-	CASSTQNTEAFF	TGTGCCAGCAGCACCCAGAACACTGAAGCTTTCTTT
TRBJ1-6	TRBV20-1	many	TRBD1	CSARDQRDRVNSPLHF	TGCAGTGCTAGAGATCAGCGGGACAGAGTAAATTCACCCCTCCACTTT
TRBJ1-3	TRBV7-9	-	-	CASSSVTSGNTIYF	TGTGCCAGCAGCTCAGTAACCTCTGGAAACACCATATATTTT
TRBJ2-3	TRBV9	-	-	CASSVADSPTDTQYF	TGTGCCAGCAGCGTAGCGGACAGCCCCACAGATACGCAGTATTTT
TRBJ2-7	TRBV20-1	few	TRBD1	CSLLNAGTGPAEQYF	TGCAGTCTCCTAAACGCAGGGACAGGGCCAGCCGAGCAGTACTTC
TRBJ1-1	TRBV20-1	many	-	CSATVGNTEAFF	TGCAGCGCTACGGTGGGGAACACTGAAGCTTTCTTT
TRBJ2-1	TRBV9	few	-	CASSVVADEQFF	TGTGCCAGCAGCGTAGTCGCGGATGAGCAGTTCTTC
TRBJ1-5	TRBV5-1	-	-	CASSLDGALTQPQHF	TGCGCCAGCAGCTTGGATGGGGCGCTAACTCAGCCCCAGCATTTT
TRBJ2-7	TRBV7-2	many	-	CASSPYFNSYEQYF	TGTGCCAGCAGCCCCTATTTTAACAGCTACGAGCAGTACTTC
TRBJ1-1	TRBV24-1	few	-	CATRKTATRARLALMNTEAFF	TGTGCCACCAGAAAGACAGCGACCCGTGCTAGGTTAGCGTTAATGAACACTGAAGCTTTCTTT
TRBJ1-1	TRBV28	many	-	CASSLRYRRNTEAFF	TGTGCCAGCAGTTTGAGGTACAGGAGGAACACTGAAGCTTTCTTT
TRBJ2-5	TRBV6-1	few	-	CASSEARVIGETQYF	TGTGCCAGCAGTGAAGCGCGGGTTATAGGGGAGACCCAGTACTTC
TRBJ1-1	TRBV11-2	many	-	CASSLDPENTEAFF	TGTGCCAGCAGCTTAGATCCTGAGAACACTGAAGCTTTCTTT
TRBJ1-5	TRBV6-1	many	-	CASSPDRPNQPQHF	TGTGCCAGCTCGCCCGACAGACCCAATCAGCCCCAGCATTTT
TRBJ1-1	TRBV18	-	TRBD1	CASSPTGQGHTEAFF	TGTGCCAGCTCACCGACGGGACAGGGGCACACTGAAGCTTTCTTT
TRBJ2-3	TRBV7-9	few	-	CASSFSVADTQYF	TGTGCCAGCAGCTTTTCCGTGGCAGATACGCAGTATTTT
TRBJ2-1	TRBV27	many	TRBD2	CASSLYREGTHEQFF	TGTGCCAGCAGTTTGTATCGGGAGGGGACGCATGAGCAGTTCTTC
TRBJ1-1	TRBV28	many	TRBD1	CATKAAGTGENTEAFF	TGTGCCACCAAGGCGGCCGGGACAGGGGAGAACACTGAAGCTTTCTTT
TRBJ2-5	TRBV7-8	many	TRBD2	CASSLPLAVYQETQYF	TGTGCCAGCAGCTTACCACTAGCGGTGTACCAAGAGACCCAGTACTTC
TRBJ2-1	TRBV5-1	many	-	CASSLDGQFEQFF	TGCGCCAGCAGCTTGGATGGTCAGTTTGAGCAGTTCTTC
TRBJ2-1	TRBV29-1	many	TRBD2	CSVELVREVNEQFF	TGCAGCGTTGAATTGGTACGGGAGGTTAATGAGCAGTTCTTC
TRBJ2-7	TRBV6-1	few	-	CASNPRGRVYEQYF	TGTGCCAGCAACCCCCGCGGAAGAGTCTACGAGCAGTACTTC
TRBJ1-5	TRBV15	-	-	CATASGGNQPQHF	TGTGCCACCGCGTCAGGTGGCAATCAGCCCCAGCATTTT
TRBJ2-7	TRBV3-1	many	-	CASSEAGLSYEQYF	TGTGCCAGCAGCGAGGCGGGCCTCTCCTACGAGCAGTACTTC